This TCR beta chain was profiled in a study of T cells in women clearing cervical HPV infection. A remark on this clone: Its antigen is unidentified. The missing CDR3 end, 3 residues past where the read stops, is filled in from the germline J gene.

CDR3 size: 14 residues. Trimming removed 2 bases at V and 1 base at J, with 8 bases between. Germline values: CDR1 LNHDA, CDR2 SQIVND (reference sequence). Using immunoSEQ multiplex PCR, the repertoire was profiled, and TCRdb retains in-frame clones only, with some absent. The sample's table shows fewer than 35,000 clones. Notes on the study in general: Associations may precede or follow infection; HPV-specific or memory T cells were not isolated.

V and J are TRBV19 and TRBJ1-1; no clear D gene. What was sequenced was blood buffy coat. This clonotype was obtained from a woman between 18 and 70 years old with a cervical HPV16 infection that either progressed to CIN3+ or cleared (not recorded which). The DNA read from the CDR3 is TGTGCCAGTAGTATATCATACAGGAACACTGAA. It specifies CASSISYRNTE. The complete CDR3 reads CASSISYRNTEAFF.